The rows below give T cell receptor beta chains drawn from one sample of a study of T cell repertoires in cytomegalovirus infection. A single record per CDR3 protein comes from TCRdb applying MiXCR to the reads. The repertoire consists of some 300,000 distinct CDR3 sequences, with approximately 13% occurring once and the leading ten covering around 9%. Sequencing was carried out using PBMCs. The receptors come from a human donor in good health (CMV status not recorded). Some clones in this sample may be carry-over from other donors' samples. The CDR3 runs from the conserved cysteine through the conserved F or W. Each record gives: clone size, CDR3 length, V gene, J gene, D gene, CDR3 protein, CDR3 DNA. The D gene is left open where the match is weak. Some rows have no size entry. The others give once, few or many, or a class for an expanded clone.

.	18	TRBV14	TRBJ2-7	TRBD1	CASSQGLKIGTGTYEQYF	TGTGCCAGCAGCCAAGGCTTAAAAATAGGGACAGGGACCTACGAGCAGTACTTC
few	15	TRBV20-1	TRBJ1-2	TRBD1	CSARVGWDRGLGYTF	TGCAGTGCTAGAGTCGGTTGGGACAGGGGACTTGGCTACACCTTC
many	14	TRBV7-6	TRBJ2-5	.	CASSLLDSRPTQYF	TGTGCCAGCAGCTTATTGGACAGCCGACCGACCCAGTACTTC
few	13	TRBV19	TRBJ2-7	.	CASSPNYGYEQYF	TGTGCCAGTAGTCCCAACTATGGTTACGAGCAGTACTTC
few	16	TRBV20-1	TRBJ2-4	TRBD1	CSAERAGTGYKNIQYF	TGCAGTGCCGAACGTGCCGGGACAGGGTACAAAAACATTCAGTACTTC
medium-sized	13	TRBV29-1	TRBJ2-5	.	CSVVGAPVAHSVF	TGCAGCGTTGTGGGTGCCCCGGTTGCCCATTCGGTCTTC
.	15	TRBV6-2/TRBV6-3	TRBJ2-1	.	CASSYEDVGYNEQFF	TGTGCCAGCAGTTACGAGGACGTGGGTTACAATGAGCAGTTCTTC
many	12	TRBV12-3/TRBV12-4	TRBJ2-7	.	CASSLPLREQYF	TGTGCCAGCAGTTTACCTTTAAGAGAGCAGTACTTC
many	15	TRBV4-1	TRBJ1-5	.	CASSHATAGNQPQHF	TGCGCCAGCAGCCACGCGACTGCCGGCAATCAGCCCCAGCATTTT
.	14	TRBV20-1	TRBJ2-1	TRBD2	CSARDLSGINEQFF	TGCAGTGCTAGAGATTTAAGCGGGATCAATGAGCAGTTCTTC
many	14	TRBV6-6	TRBJ1-5	.	CASSYRQDLSPQHF	TGTGCCAGCAGTTACCGACAGGACCTTTCGCCCCAGCATTTT
many	17	TRBV6-6	TRBJ1-3	.	CASSYDARRTSGNTIYF	TGTGCCAGCAGTTACGACGCACGACGAACTTCTGGAAACACCATATATTTT
few	13	TRBV10-2	TRBJ2-5	.	CASTLQAKETQYF	TGCGCCAGCACACTACAGGCTAAAGAGACCCAGTACTTC
few	21	TRBV2	TRBJ2-1	TRBD2	CASSEPRRTSGTFSSYNEQFF	TGTGCCAGCAGTGAACCCCGTCGGACTAGCGGAACCTTTAGCTCCTACAATGAGCAGTTCTTC
many	15	TRBV12-3/TRBV12-4	TRBJ1-1	TRBD1	CASRGTGGKNTEAFF	TGTGCCAGCAGAGGGACAGGGGGGAAGAACACTGAAGCTTTCTTT
many	14	TRBV7-6	TRBJ2-7	.	CASSLGKGEGEQYF	TGTGCCAGCAGCCTGGGCAAGGGGGAGGGCGAGCAGTACTTC
many	17	TRBV7-8	TRBJ1-2	TRBD1	CASSSFRRWTGADGYTF	TGTGCCAGCAGCTCATTTCGGAGGTGGACAGGGGCGGATGGCTACACCTTC
many	14	TRBV7-9	TRBJ1-2	TRBD1	CASSSDRGGYGYTF	TGTGCCAGCAGCTCGGACAGGGGAGGCTATGGCTACACCTTC
few	14	TRBV6-5	TRBJ1-5	.	CASSYSTEDQPQHF	TGTGCCAGCAGTTACTCGACCGAGGATCAGCCCCAGCATTTT
few	16	TRBV4-2	TRBJ2-1	TRBD2	CASSQDLTSLYNEQFF	TGTGCCAGCAGCCAAGATTTGACTAGCCTTTACAATGAGCAGTTCTTC
many	13	TRBV11-2	TRBJ2-1	.	CASSLDSTRGQFF	TGTGCCAGCAGCTTAGATTCGACGAGGGGGCAGTTCTTC
many	15	TRBV7-2	TRBJ2-1	TRBD1	CASSTSGTAYNEQFF	TGTGCCAGCAGCACTAGTGGGACAGCCTACAATGAGCAGTTCTTC
few	18	TRBV7-9	TRBJ2-1	.	CASSLSRLVIVSSDEQFF	TGTGCCAGCAGCTTATCAAGGCTAGTCATTGTTAGTAGCGATGAGCAGTTCTTC
.	17	TRBV10-3	TRBJ2-1	TRBD2	CAISEFGTSGGGNEQFF	TGTGCCATCAGTGAGTTTGGGACTAGCGGGGGTGGCAATGAGCAGTTCTTC
many	14	TRBV19	TRBJ1-1	TRBD1	CASSEGQIRTEAFF	TGTGCCAGTAGTGAGGGACAGATTCGGACTGAAGCTTTCTTT
many	12	TRBV7-2	TRBJ2-5	.	CASSSPKETQYF	TGTGCCAGCAGCTCCCCTAAAGAGACCCAGTACTTC
many	14	TRBV7-2	TRBJ2-7	TRBD1	CASSTRTGAYEQYF	TGTGCCAGCAGCACGCGGACAGGTGCCTACGAGCAGTACTTC
many	17	TRBV7-3	TRBJ2-3	TRBD1	CASSPTTGTQSTDTQYF	TGTGCCAGCAGCCCAACGACAGGGACCCAAAGCACAGATACGCAGTATTTT
few	13	TRBV5-5	TRBJ2-5	.	CATTRGIGETQYF	TGTGCCACCACACGGGGGATCGGTGAGACCCAGTACTTC
.	15	TRBV7-9	TRBJ1-4	.	CASSFRDPRMEKLFF	TGTGCCAGCAGCTTTCGGGATCCCAGGATGGAAAAACTGTTTTTT
many	11	TRBV2	TRBJ2-3	.	CASNGGPTQYF	TGTGCCAGCAACGGCGGCCCTACGCAGTATTTT
many	16	TRBV6-2/TRBV6-3	TRBJ2-1	TRBD2	CASSGLAGGSYNEQFF	TGTGCCAGCAGCGGACTAGCGGGGGGCTCCTACAATGAGCAGTTCTTC
many	11	TRBV29-1	TRBJ2-1	.	CSGQSYNEQFF	TGCAGCGGCCAAAGCTACAATGAGCAGTTCTTC
few	12	TRBV3-1	TRBJ2-1	.	CASSQEGFLQFF	TGTGCCAGCAGCCAAGAGGGGTTTCTTCAGTTCTTC